This section outlines one TCR beta chain sequence together with its context. What it binds is not known. The sample is drawn from a study of cytomegalovirus exposure and HLA in healthy donors. Study in general: Earlier sequencing of approximately 180 million T cells yielded 120 million or so unique TCR beta sequences. Findings and caveats of the study: The classifier reportedly diagnosed cytomegalovirus status with high sensitivity and specificity. Because they were indistinguishable, some V segments, including TRBV6-2 and TRBV6-3, were excluded.

PCR primers comprised 60 Vbeta and 13 Jbeta primers. Repertoires were generated with immunoSEQ multiplex PCR, while TCRdb's copy carries only in-frame clones and drops some. The profile covers approximately 120,000 clones, with around three quarters appearing a single time and 3.4% taken by the ten largest. Trimming took 1 base from V and 5 from J, leaving 9 bases between them. This CDR3 is built from 14 residues. The germline V gene encodes CDR1 LNHDA and CDR2 SQIVND (reference sequence). This clonotype was obtained from a young man in good health and CMV-seronegative. The sample consisted of PBMCs. The V call is TRBV19, the J call TRBJ1-5; the D gene is possibly TRBD1 (6 bases). The CDR3 DNA reads TGTGCCAGTAGTATAGGCGGGGGGCATCAGCCCCAGCATTTT. It is translated as CASSIGGGHQPQHF.